Presented here are 15 T cell receptor beta chains from one specimen sequenced in a study of blood T cell repertoires in COVID-19. Only in-frame clones appear in the TCRdb table, and some are missing; sequencing was by immunoSEQ multiplex PCR. Here the sample spans more than 120,000 clones, just under 90% being singletons. Sequencing used peripheral blood. The receptor set was obtained from a woman aged 45-65 years with active or convalescent COVID-19.

The chain joins TRBV11-2 to TRBJ1-2; a possible D gene is TRBD1 (5 bases). Between the trimmed V and J ends, which lost 1 base and 3 bases, there was a span of 6 bases. This CDR3 is built from 13 residues. The germline CDR1 and CDR2 sequences are SGHAT and FQNNGV. In DNA form, the CDR3 reads TGTGCCAGCAGCTTAGGGGGCCACTATGGCTACACCTTC. Translation gives CASSLGGHYGYTF.

This chain links TRBV30 with TRBJ2-5, with 9 bases that match TRBD2. This CDR3 spans 14 amino acids. Germline CDR1 is GTSNPN and CDR2 is SVGIG (reference sequence). V was pared by 2 bases and J by 7 bases, with 8 bases of the junction left unmatched. The CDR3 nucleotides are TGTGCCTGGAGTCTAGCGGGGAATTTGGGGACCCAGTACTTC. Its protein is CAWSLAGNLGTQYF. Drawing the rest from reference TRBV30 and TRBJ2-5, the complete variable domain is SQTIHQWPATLVQPVGSPLSLECTVEGTSNPNLYWYRQAAGRGLQLLFYSVGIGQISSEVPQNLSASRPQDRQFILSSKKLLLSDSGFYLCAWSLAGNLGTQYFGPGTRLLVL.

The rearrangement links TRBV7-6 to TRBJ1-1; tentative D call: TRBD1 (5 bases). In germline, CDR1 is SGHVS, CDR2 FNYEAQ. Trimming cost V 1 base and J 9 bases, with 15 bases left between them. The CDR3 consists of 14 residues. The CDR3 DNA reads as TGTGCCAGCAGCTTAGGTGGGACTCAACCCCAAGCTTTCTTT. It translates to CASSLGGTQPQAFF.

The chain recombines TRBV6-1 with TRBJ2-3; a weak D match, TRBD2 (6 bases). With 3 bases removed from V and 0 bases from J, the gap between germline ends came to 10 bases. Germline V gene sequence: CDR1 MNHNS, CDR2 SASEGT. The CDR3 extends over 15 amino acids. The CDR3 nucleotides are TGTGCCAGCAGTGACCTAGGGACTAGCACAGATACGCAGTATTTT. This encodes CASSDLGTSTDTQYF.

The J gene is TRBJ2-1, the V gene TRBV30, with D maybe TRBD2 (6 bases). The CDR3 is made up of 16 amino acids. With 2 bases removed from V and 12 bases from J, the gap between germline ends came to 26 bases. Germline-derived CDR1 and CDR2 are GTSNPN and SVGIG (reference sequence). In DNA, the CDR3 is TGTGCCTGGAGTAAAACCGGGACTGTCTGTTGTACGGTGCAGTTCTTC. This sequence encodes CAWSKTGTVCCTVQFF.

The rearrangement uses TRBV10-3 and TRBJ2-1; TRBD2 might be the D (6 bases). The germline gives CDR1 ENHRY, CDR2 SYGVKD. V shed 6 bases and J shed 0 bases, with 12 bases lying between them. There are 15 residues in the CDR3. CDR3 bases: TGTGCCATCAGGGGGACTTCGAGCTCCTACAATGAGCAGTTCTTC. Protein product: CAIRGTSSSYNEQFF.

The rearrangement uses TRBV10-3 and TRBJ2-7, with D possibly TRBD1 on 6 matching bases. The CDR3 length is 12 residues. CDR1 and CDR2 from the germline V gene are ENHRY and SYGVKD. Trimming pared 3 bases from V and 5 bases from J, leaving 8 bases between. The CDR3 loop is CAISDEGDEQYF. The DNA of the CDR3 is TGTGCCATCAGTGATGAGGGGGACGAGCAGTACTTC.

V gene TRBV7-2 combines with J gene TRBJ2-7; 9 bases map to TRBD2. With V trimmed by 1 base and J by 3 bases, 4 bases remained unmatched. The CDR3 consists of 15 residues. CDR1 and CDR2 from the germline V gene are SGHTA and FQGNSA. CDR3 bases: TGTGCCAGCAGCTTAGGAGCGGGAGGTTACTACGAGCAGTACTTC. Encoded protein: CASSLGAGGYYEQYF.

This clone has only one observation. This chain links TRBV7-9 with TRBJ1-1; a weak D match, TRBD1 (5 bases). The CDR3 is made up of 13 amino acids. CDR1 is SEHNR, CDR2 FQNEAQ, per germline (reference sequence). The ends were cut back, 8 bases at V and 0 bases at J, with 10 bases in the middle. In nucleotides, the CDR3 is TGTGCCAGCTCGGACAACATGAACACTGAAGCTTTCTTT. Amino acids: CASSDNMNTEAFF.

The chain links TRBV10-3 to TRBJ1-5; 8 nucleotides agree with TRBD1. V lost 2 bases, J lost 9 bases, and 9 bases stayed unmatched. Per the germline V gene, CDR1 is ENHRY and CDR2 is SYGVKD. This CDR3 is 15 amino acids long. CDR3: CAISEQGAPAAPQHF. The CDR3 DNA reads as TGTGCCATCAGTGAGCAGGGGGCGCCGGCAGCGCCCCAGCATTTT.

The table lists this clone with a count of one. The rearrangement links TRBV29-1 to TRBJ2-7; 8 positions agree with TRBD1. J gave up 2 bases and V 4 bases, and 4 bases lay outside the gene matches. The V gene's germline CDR1 is SQVTM and CDR2 ANQGSEA. The CDR3 is made up of 13 amino acids. The DNA of the CDR3 is TGCAGCGTTGTCGGGACAGGTGCCTACGAGCAGTACTTC. Translated: CSVVGTGAYEQYF.

This clone occurred a few times. V usage is TRBV19 and J usage is TRBJ2-7; D possibly corresponds to TRBD1 (5 bases). Trimming cost V 6 bases and J 7 bases, with 16 bases left between them. Germline assignment: CDR1 LNHDA and CDR2 SQIVND (reference sequence). The CDR3 consists of 13 residues. The CDR3 nucleotides are TGTGCCAGTAGCAAAACCCGACAGACTGAGCAGTACTTC. This codes for CASSKTRQTEQYF.

The chain has TRBV28 and TRBJ1-1; no clear D. The germline V gene has CDR1 MDHEN and CDR2 SYDVKM. V shed 8 bases and J shed 0 bases, with 19 bases lying between them. This CDR3 is built from 16 residues. CDR3 region: CASPHSGSTMNTEAFF. CDR3 DNA: TGTGCCAGCCCTCATTCAGGCAGTACAATGAACACTGAAGCTTTCTTT.

The chain joins TRBV7-9 to TRBJ2-2, with TRBD2 matching over 9 bases. V shed 4 bases, J shed 4 bases, and the junction held 7 bases outside the gene matches. CDR1 SEHNR and CDR2 FQNEAQ come from the germline V gene (reference sequence). This CDR3 region has 16 residues. The CDR3 DNA reads as TGTGCCAGCAGCTCAACTCGCGGGGGGGGCACCGGGGAGCTGTTTTTT. Amino acids: CASSSTRGGGTGELFF.

J is TRBJ2-7 and V is TRBV18, with D perhaps matching TRBD1 (6 bases). The germline gives CDR1 KGHSH, CDR2 LQKENI. The V gene lost 3 bases and the J gene lost 0 bases, with 12 bases spanning the gap. The CDR3 contains 15 residues. CDR3 sequence (DNA): TGTGCCAGCTCACCTTCACAGGGTGGCTCCTACGAGCAGTACTTC. Its translation is CASSPSQGGSYEQYF. Variable domain in full (rest from reference TRBV18 and TRBJ2-7): NAGVMQNPRHLVRRRGQEARLRCSPMKGHSHVYWYRQLPEEGLKFMVYLQKENIIDESGMPKERFSAEFPKEGPSILRIQQVVRGDSAAYFCASSPSQGGSYEQYFGPGTRLTVT.